The 20 T cell receptor beta chains below all came from one sample that was sequenced in a study of T cell responses to AZD1222 COVID-19 vaccine. Assay: immunoSEQ multiplex PCR; the TCRdb copy retains only in-frame clones and omits some. The sample carries about 150,000 clones, just over 90% recorded once. The starting material was peripheral blood, obtained on day 0 of AZD1222 vaccination. Receptor source: an adult in good health.

This clone was found once. This chain connects TRBV7-6 to TRBJ2-1; 7 positions agree with TRBD1. Trimming removed 5 bases from V and 0 bases from J; junction bases left unmatched: 7. There are 16 residues in the CDR3. In germline, CDR1 is SGHVS, CDR2 FNYEAQ. The CDR3 spells CASSRARDSSYNEQFF. DNA of the CDR3: TGTGCCAGCAGCCGTGCACGGGACAGCTCCTACAATGAGCAGTTCTTC.

The J gene is TRBJ1-2, the V gene TRBV6-1; D is unresolved. The CDR3 contains 14 residues. Germline CDR1 and CDR2: MNHNS and SASEGT. Trimming shortened V by 2 bases and J by 12 bases, and 19 bases separated the two germline ends. The DNA for the CDR3 is TGTGCCAGCAGTGAACTTGGCAGGACGACGTTGCACACCTTC. It translates to CASSELGRTTLHTF.

The V and J genes are TRBV28 and TRBJ1-6, with D unresolved. Trimming cost V 8 bases and J 3 bases, with 17 bases left between them. This CDR3 has 16 amino acids. Germline values: CDR1 MDHEN, CDR2 SYDVKM. CDR3 in DNA: TGTGCCAGCCGTCTTGGAGTAGTCAACTATAATTCACCCCTCCACTTT. Residues: CASRLGVVNYNSPLHF.

This sequence joins TRBV7-8 and TRBJ2-2; 10 bases align to TRBD2. CDR3 length equals 15 residues. The V segment lost 5 bases and the J segment 3 bases; nucleotides outside the gene matches: 3. Germline loops: CDR1 SGHVS, CDR2 FQNEAQ. The CDR3 DNA is TGTGCCAGCAGCCCAGCGGGAGGGGACACCGGGGAGCTGTTTTTT. This translates into CASSPAGGDTGELFF.

The chain couples TRBV30 to TRBJ2-3; no reliable D call. The ends were cut back, 0 bases at V and 6 bases at J, with 10 bases in the middle. Germline lookup yields CDR1 GTSNPN and CDR2 SVGIG (reference sequence). The CDR3 is 13 amino acids. CDR3 nucleotides: TGTGCCTGGAGTGTACGGCAGTTGGATACGCAGTATTTT. It specifies CAWSVRQLDTQYF. The full variable domain, its missing parts supplied by reference TRBV30 and TRBJ2-3, is SQTIHQWPATLVQPVGSPLSLECTVEGTSNPNLYWYRQAAGRGLQLLFYSVGIGQISSEVPQNLSASRPQDRQFILSSKKLLLSDSGFYLCAWSVRQLDTQYFGPGTRLTVL.

CDR3 amino acids: CASMGRPGATQYF. DNA of the CDR3: TGTGCCAGCATGGGCAGGCCAGGGGCGACCCAGTACTTC. The chain couples TRBV2 to TRBJ2-5; possible D gene TRBD1, 6 bases. The CDR3 length is 13 residues. Germline V gene lookup returns CDR1 SNHLY and CDR2 FYNNEI. V gave up 7 bases and J gave up 7 bases, with 16 bases separating them.

CDR3 in amino acids: CASSQGAGSNQPQHF. The CDR3, as DNA: TGTGCCAGCAGCCAAGGGGCAGGTAGCAATCAGCCCCAGCATTTT. The chain couples TRBV3-1 (or the pseudogene TRBV3-2) to TRBJ1-5, with D unresolved. This CDR3 comprises 15 residues. Trimming pared 1 base from V and 0 bases from J, leaving 7 bases between. CDR1 LGHDT and CDR2 YNNKEL come from the germline V gene (reference sequence).

The V call is TRBV5-5, the J call TRBJ2-7; D is perhaps TRBD2 (6 bases). Trimming removed 2 bases at V and 4 bases at J, with 19 bases between. The CDR3 contains 16 residues. CDR1 and CDR2 from the germline V gene are SGHKS and YYEKEE (reference sequence). The CDR3 region is CASSLNPWGEGYEQYF. For the CDR3, the DNA is TGTGCCAGCAGCTTAAATCCTTGGGGGGAAGGGTACGAGCAGTACTTC.

There are a few counts of this clone. The V and J genes are TRBV14 and TRBJ1-2, with D maybe TRBD1 (5 bases). V was clipped by 0 bases and J by 3 bases, with 11 bases between them. The CDR3 extends over 15 amino acids. Germline assignment: CDR1 SGHDN and CDR2 FVKESK. The CDR3 spells CASSQEASGYYGYTF. The CDR3 DNA reads as TGTGCCAGCAGCCAAGAAGCCTCAGGGTACTATGGCTACACCTTC.

This chain links TRBV5-6 with TRBJ1-1, with a possible D match to TRBD1 (5 bases). V was clipped by 4 bases and J by 8 bases, with 18 bases between them. Germline values: CDR1 SGHDT, CDR2 YYEEEE. This CDR3 region has 14 residues. The CDR3, as DNA: TGTGCCAGCAGCATCGGCAGGGCAGGTGCGGAAGCTTTCTTT. The encoded protein is CASSIGRAGAEAFF.

The genes are TRBV7-2 and TRBJ1-4; 12 bases align to TRBD1. The CDR3 is made up of 14 amino acids. Unmatched junction bases numbered 1, after V lost 4 bases and J lost 7 bases. The germline CDR1 and CDR2 sequences are SGHTA and FQGNSA. In DNA form, the CDR3 reads TGTGCCAGCAGCTGGGGACAGGGGGCTGAAAAACTGTTTTTT. Its translation: CASSWGQGAEKLFF.

This chain connects TRBV7-9 to TRBJ1-2; D is unclear. V shed 1 base and J shed 6 bases, with 9 bases lying between them. Germline V gene sequence: CDR1 SEHNR, CDR2 FQNEAQ (reference sequence). The CDR3 covers 13 residues. The CDR3 nucleotides read TGTGCCAGCAGCTTAGTTGTTCAGGATGGCTACACCTTC. Encoded protein: CASSLVVQDGYTF.

The gene calls are TRBV9 and TRBJ1-2, with 7 positions matching TRBD1. The CDR3 covers 14 residues. Trimming removed 5 bases from V and 5 bases from J; junction bases left unmatched: 9. The V gene's germline CDR1 is SGDLS and CDR2 YYNGEE. The CDR3, as DNA: TGTGCCAGCAGGAGTTATGACAGGGATTATGGCTACACCTTC. Residues: CASRSYDRDYGYTF.

J is TRBJ2-5 and V is TRBV2; 10 bases map to TRBD2. This CDR3 is 14 amino acids long. Germline CDR1 and CDR2: SNHLY and FYNNEI. Germline trimming cut 4 bases from V and 6 bases from J; bases unmatched to any gene: 5. CDR3 DNA: TGTGCCAGCAGTGGGACTAGCGGTTCAAAGACCCAGTACTTC. Amino acid sequence: CASSGTSGSKTQYF.

V and J are TRBV15 and TRBJ1-2, with TRBD1 identical over 9 bases. In germline, CDR1 is LNHNV, CDR2 YYDKDF (reference sequence). There are 16 residues in the CDR3. Trimming at V came to 0 bases and at J to 5 bases, leaving 7 bases not matched to a gene. CDR3 coding DNA: TGTGCCACCAGCAGAGACCGTCCGGGACAGGGTTATGGCTACACCTTC. Protein product: CATSRDRPGQGYGYTF.

The rearrangement joins TRBV5-1 to TRBJ2-7; no definite D call. The V end lost 4 bases, the J end lost 3 bases, and 20 bases lay between the germline ends. Germline V lookup: CDR1 SGHRS, CDR2 YFSETQ. The CDR3 is made up of 16 amino acids. CDR3 amino acids: CASSPQPGRRNYEQYF. For the CDR3, the DNA is TGCGCCAGCAGCCCCCAACCGGGCAGGCGGAACTACGAGCAGTACTTC.

The genes are TRBV7-9 and TRBJ2-7, with D uncertain. From germline, CDR1 is SEHNR and CDR2 FQNEAQ (reference sequence). Between the trimmed V and J ends, which lost 5 bases and 0 bases, there was a span of 11 bases. This CDR3 comprises 14 residues. CDR3 protein: CASSRVPSSYEQYF. The CDR3 nucleotides read TGTGCCAGCAGCCGTGTCCCCAGCTCCTACGAGCAGTACTTC.

This clone was detected only a few times. The genes are TRBV10-3 and TRBJ1-2; TRBD1 is a possible D gene (6 bases). CDR1 and CDR2 (germline): ENHRY, SYGVKD. The CDR3 length is 12 residues. V shed 10 bases and J shed 3 bases, with 12 bases lying between them. The CDR3, as DNA: TGTGCCAACGGAAGGGGGGACTATGGCTACACCTTC. Its protein product is CANGRGDYGYTF.

Here the CDR3 DNA reads TGTGCCAGCAGTTACTCTTCCGCGGGGGGACTATACGAGCAGTACTTC. This encodes CASSYSSAGGLYEQYF. The V call is TRBV6-5, the J call TRBJ2-7; TRBD2 aligns across 8 bases. The CDR3 is made up of 16 amino acids. Trimming removed 0 bases from V and 4 bases from J; junction bases left unmatched: 8. Germline lookup yields CDR1 MNHEY and CDR2 SVGAGI.

The chain carries TRBV7-9 and TRBJ2-3; 7 nucleotides line up with TRBD2. The CDR3 sequence is 14 residues long. Germline CDR1 reads SEHNR; CDR2 reads FQNEAQ (reference sequence). V lost 4 bases and J lost 0; bases outside the gene matches: 1. CDR3 loop: CASSWGGSTDTQYF. CDR3 coding DNA: TGTGCCAGCAGCTGGGGGGGTAGCACAGATACGCAGTATTTT.